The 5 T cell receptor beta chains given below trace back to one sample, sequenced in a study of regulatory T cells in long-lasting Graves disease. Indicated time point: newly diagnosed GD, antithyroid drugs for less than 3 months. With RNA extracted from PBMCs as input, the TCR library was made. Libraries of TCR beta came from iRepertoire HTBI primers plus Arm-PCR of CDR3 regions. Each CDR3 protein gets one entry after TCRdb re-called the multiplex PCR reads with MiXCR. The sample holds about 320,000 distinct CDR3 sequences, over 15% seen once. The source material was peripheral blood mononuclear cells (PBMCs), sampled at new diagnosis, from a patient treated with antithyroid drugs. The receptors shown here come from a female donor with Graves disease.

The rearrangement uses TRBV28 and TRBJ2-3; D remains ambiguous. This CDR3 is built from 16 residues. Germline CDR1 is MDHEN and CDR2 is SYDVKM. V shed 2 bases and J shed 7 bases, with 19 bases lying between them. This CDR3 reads CASSLGSSGGRHTQYF. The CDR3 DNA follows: TGTGCCAGCAGTTTAGGTTCTTCGGGTGGTAGACATACGCAGTATTTT.

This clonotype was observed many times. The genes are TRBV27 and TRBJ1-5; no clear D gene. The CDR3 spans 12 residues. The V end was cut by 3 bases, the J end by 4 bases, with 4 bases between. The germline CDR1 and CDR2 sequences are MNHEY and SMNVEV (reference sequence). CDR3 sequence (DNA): TGTGCCAGCAGTTTCAGGAATCAGCCCCAGCATTTT. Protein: CASSFRNQPQHF.

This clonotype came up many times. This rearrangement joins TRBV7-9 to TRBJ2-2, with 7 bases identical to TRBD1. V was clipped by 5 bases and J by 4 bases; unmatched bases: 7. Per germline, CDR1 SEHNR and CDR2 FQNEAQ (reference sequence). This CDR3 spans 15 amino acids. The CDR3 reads CASSKQGMGTGELFF. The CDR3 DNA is TGTGCCAGCAGCAAACAGGGGATGGGCACCGGGGAGCTGTTTTTT.

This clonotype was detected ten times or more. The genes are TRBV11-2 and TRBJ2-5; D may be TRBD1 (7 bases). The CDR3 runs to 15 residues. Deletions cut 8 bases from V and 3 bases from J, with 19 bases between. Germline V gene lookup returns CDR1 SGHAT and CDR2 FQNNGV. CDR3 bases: TGTGCCAGCCCTTTTTTGGGGGGACAGAAAGAGACCCAGTACTTC. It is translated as CASPFLGGQKETQYF. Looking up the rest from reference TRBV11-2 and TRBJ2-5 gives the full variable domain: EAGVAQSPRYKIIEKRQSVAFWCNPISGHATLYWYQQILGQGPKLLIQFQNNGVVDDSQLPKDRFSAERLKGVDSTLKIQPAKLEDSAVYLCASPFLGGQKETQYFGPGTRLLVL.

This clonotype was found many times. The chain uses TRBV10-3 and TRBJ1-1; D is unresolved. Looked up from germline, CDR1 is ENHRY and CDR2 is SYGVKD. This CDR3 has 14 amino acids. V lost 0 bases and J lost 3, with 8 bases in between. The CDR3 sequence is CAISESGEDTEAFF. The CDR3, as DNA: TGTGCCATCAGTGAGTCTGGAGAGGACACTGAAGCTTTCTTT.